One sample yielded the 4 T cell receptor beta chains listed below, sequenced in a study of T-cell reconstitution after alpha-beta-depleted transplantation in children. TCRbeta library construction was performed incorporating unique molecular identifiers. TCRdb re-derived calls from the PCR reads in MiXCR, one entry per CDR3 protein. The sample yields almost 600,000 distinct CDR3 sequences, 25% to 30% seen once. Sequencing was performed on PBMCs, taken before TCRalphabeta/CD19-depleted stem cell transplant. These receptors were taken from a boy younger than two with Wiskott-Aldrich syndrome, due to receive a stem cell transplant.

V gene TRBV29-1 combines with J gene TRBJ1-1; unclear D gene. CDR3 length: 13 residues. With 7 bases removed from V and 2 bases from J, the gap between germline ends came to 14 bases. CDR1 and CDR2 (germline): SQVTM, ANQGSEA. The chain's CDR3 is CSAGFAANTEAFF. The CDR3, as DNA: TGCAGCGCTGGGTTCGCGGCTAACACTGAAGCTTTCTTT.

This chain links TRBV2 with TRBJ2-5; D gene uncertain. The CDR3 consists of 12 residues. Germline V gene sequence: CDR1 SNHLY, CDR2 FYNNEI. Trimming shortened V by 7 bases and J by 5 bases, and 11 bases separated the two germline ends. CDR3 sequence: CASTLDPETQYF. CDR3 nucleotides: TGTGCCAGCACCCTTGACCCGGAGACCCAGTACTTC.

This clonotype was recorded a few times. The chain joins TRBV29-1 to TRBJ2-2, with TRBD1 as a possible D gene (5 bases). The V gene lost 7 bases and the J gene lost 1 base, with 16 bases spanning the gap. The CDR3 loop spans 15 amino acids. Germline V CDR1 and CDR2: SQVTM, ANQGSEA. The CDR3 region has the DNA TGCAGCGGACGACAGACCGGCGGGAACACCGGGGAGCTGTTTTTT. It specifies CSGRQTGGNTGELFF.

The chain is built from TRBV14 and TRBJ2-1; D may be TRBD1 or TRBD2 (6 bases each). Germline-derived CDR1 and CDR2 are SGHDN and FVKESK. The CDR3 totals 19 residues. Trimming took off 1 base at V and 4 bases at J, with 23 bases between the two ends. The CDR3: CASSQVCPGAVLYYNEQFF. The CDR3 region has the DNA TGTGCCAGCAGCCAAGTTTGTCCGGGGGCGGTGCTATATTACAATGAGCAGTTCTTC.